This T cell receptor (beta chain) is from a study of blood T cell repertoires in COVID-19. The repertoire was sequenced with immunoSEQ multiplex PCR; TCRdb's copy has only in-frame clones and lacks some. The repertoire holds some 260,000 clones, with around 82% as singletons. The V gene's germline CDR1 is SGHAT and CDR2 FQNNGV. Trimming left V 1 base short and J 5 bases short, with 6 bases between. This CDR3 contains 13 residues. This sequence joins TRBV11-2 and TRBJ2-1; weak D call: TRBD1 (5 bases). The source is a woman aged 80 or over with active or convalescent COVID-19. The material sequenced was peripheral blood. CDR3 bases: TGTGCCAGCAGCTTAGGACAGCACAATGAGCAGTTCTTC. This gives the protein CASSLGQHNEQFF.